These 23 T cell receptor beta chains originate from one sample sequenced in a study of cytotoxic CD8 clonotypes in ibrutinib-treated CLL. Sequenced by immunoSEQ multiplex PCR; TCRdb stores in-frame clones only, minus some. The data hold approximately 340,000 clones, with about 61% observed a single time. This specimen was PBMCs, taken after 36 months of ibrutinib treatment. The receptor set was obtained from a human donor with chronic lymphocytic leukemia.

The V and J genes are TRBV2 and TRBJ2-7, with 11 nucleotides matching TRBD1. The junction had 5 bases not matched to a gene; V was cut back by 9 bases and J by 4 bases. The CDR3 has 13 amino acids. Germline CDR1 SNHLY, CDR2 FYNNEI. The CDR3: CASWDRGSYEQYF. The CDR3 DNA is TGTGCCAGTTGGGACAGGGGGAGTTACGAGCAGTACTTC.

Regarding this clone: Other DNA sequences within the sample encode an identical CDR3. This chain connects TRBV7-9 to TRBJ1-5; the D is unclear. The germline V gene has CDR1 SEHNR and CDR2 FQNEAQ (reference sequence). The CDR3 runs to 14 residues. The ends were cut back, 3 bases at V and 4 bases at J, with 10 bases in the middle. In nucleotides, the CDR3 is TGTGCCAGCAGCTTGGGCCACTCTAATCAGCCCCAGCATTTT. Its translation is CASSLGHSNQPQHF.

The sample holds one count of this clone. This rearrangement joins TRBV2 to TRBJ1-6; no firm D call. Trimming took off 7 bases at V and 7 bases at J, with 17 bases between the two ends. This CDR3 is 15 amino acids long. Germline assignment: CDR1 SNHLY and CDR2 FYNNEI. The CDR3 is CASTPRREVNSPLHF. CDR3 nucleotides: TGTGCCAGCACCCCCAGAAGGGAGGTGAATTCACCCCTCCACTTT.

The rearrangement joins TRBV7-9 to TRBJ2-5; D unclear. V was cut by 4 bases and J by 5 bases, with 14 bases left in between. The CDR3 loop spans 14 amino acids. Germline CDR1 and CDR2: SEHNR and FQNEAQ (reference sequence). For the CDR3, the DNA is TGTGCCAGCAGCTCCACCCCCTCTGGGGAGACCCAGTACTTC. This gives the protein CASSSTPSGETQYF.

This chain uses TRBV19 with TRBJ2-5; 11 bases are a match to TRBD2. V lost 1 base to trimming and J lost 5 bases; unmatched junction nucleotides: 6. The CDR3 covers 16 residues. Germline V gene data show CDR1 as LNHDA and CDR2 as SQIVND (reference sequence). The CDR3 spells CASSIGSGRARETQYF. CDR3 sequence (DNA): TGTGCCAGTAGTATAGGTAGCGGGAGGGCCAGGGAGACCCAGTACTTC.

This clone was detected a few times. CDR3 nucleotides: TGTGCCAGCATGGGACAGGGGTGGACCTACGAGCAGTACTTC. Its protein product is CASMGQGWTYEQYF. V and J are TRBV5-6 and TRBJ2-7; 10 bases fit TRBD1. CDR3 length: 14 amino acids. Trimming at V came to 6 bases and at J to 2 bases, leaving 5 bases not matched to a gene. CDR1 SGHDT and CDR2 YYEEEE come from the germline V gene.

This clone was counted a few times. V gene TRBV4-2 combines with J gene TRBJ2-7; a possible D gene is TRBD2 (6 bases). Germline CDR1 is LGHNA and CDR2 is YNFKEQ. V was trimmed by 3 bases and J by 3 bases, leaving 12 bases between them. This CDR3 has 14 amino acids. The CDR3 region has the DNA TGTGCCAGCAGCCAGAGTGACGGGGGCTACGAGCAGTACTTC. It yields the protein CASSQSDGGYEQYF.

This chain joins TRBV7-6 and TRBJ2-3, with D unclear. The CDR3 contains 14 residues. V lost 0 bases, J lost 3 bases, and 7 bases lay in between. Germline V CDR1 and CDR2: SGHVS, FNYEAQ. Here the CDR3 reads CASSLAELTDTQYF. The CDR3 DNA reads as TGTGCCAGCAGCTTAGCGGAGTTAACAGATACGCAGTATTTT. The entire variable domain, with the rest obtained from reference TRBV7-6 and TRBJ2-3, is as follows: GAGVSQSPRYKVTKRGQDVALRCDPISGHVSLYWYRQALGQGPEFLTYFNYEAQQDKSGLPNDRFSAERPEGSISTLTIQRTEQRDSAMYRCASSLAELTDTQYFGPGTRLTVL.

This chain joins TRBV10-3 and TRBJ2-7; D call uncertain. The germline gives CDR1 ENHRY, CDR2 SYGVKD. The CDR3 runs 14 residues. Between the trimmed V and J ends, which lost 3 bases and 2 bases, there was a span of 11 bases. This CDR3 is CAISEQPLTYEQYF. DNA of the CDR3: TGTGCCATCAGTGAACAGCCGCTCACCTACGAGCAGTACTTC.

This CDR3 is CASSETWDRFLTLAKNIQYF. CDR3 DNA sequence: TGTGCCAGCAGTGAAACCTGGGACAGATTCCTAACCTTAGCCAAAAACATTCAGTACTTC. This chain links TRBV6-1 with TRBJ2-4; 7 bases fit TRBD1. The CDR3 has 20 amino acids. Germline V lookup: CDR1 MNHNS, CDR2 SASEGT. V lost 2 bases to trimming and J lost 0 bases; unmatched junction nucleotides: 16.

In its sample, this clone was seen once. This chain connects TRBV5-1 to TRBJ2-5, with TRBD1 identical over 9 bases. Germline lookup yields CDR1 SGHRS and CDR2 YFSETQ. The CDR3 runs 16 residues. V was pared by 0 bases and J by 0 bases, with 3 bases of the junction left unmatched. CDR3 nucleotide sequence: TGCGCCAGCAGCTTGGGGGGACAGGGATACCAAGAGACCCAGTACTTC. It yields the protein CASSLGGQGYQETQYF. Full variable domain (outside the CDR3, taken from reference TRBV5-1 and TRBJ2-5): KAGVTQTPRYLIKTRGQQVTLSCSPISGHRSVSWYQQTPGQGLQFLFEYFSETQRNKGNFPGRFSGRQFSNSRSEMNVSTLELGDSALYLCASSLGGQGYQETQYFGPGTRLLVL.

CDR3 bases: TGCGCCAGCAGCTTGAACAGGGACTCCTACGAGCAGTACTTC. Translation: CASSLNRDSYEQYF. The chain links TRBV5-1 to TRBJ2-7; D may be TRBD1 (6 bases). CDR1 SGHRS and CDR2 YFSETQ come from the germline V gene. This CDR3 contains 14 residues. The V end lost 1 base, the J end lost 0 bases, and 8 bases lay between the germline ends.

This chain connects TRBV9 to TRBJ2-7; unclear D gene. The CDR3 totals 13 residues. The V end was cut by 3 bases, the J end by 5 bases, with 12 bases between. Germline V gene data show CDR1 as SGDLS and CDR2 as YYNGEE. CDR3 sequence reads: CASSGSVIDEQYF. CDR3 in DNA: TGTGCCAGCAGCGGGTCCGTCATTGACGAGCAGTACTTC.

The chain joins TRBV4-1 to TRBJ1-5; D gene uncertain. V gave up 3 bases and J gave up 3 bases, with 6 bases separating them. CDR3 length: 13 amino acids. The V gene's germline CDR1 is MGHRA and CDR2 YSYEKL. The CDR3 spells CASSHTSNQPQHF. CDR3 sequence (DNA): TGCGCCAGCAGCCACACATCCAATCAGCCCCAGCATTTT.

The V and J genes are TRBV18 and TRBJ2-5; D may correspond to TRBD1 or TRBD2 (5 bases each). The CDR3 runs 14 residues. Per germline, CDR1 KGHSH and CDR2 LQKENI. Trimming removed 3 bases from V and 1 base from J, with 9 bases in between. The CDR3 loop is CASSPGTIQETQYF. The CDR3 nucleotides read TGTGCCAGCTCACCCGGGACCATCCAAGAGACCCAGTACTTC.

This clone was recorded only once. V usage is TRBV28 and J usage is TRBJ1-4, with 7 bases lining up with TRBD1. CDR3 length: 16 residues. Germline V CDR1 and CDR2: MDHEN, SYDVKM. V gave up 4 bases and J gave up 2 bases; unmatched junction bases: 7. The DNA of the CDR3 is TGTGCCAGCAGTTCCCCCTACAGGGGTACTAATGAAAAACTGTTTTTT. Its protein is CASSSPYRGTNEKLFF.

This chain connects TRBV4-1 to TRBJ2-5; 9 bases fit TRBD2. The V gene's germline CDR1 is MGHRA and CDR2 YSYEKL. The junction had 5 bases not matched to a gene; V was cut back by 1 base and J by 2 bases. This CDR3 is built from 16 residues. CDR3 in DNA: TGCGCCAGCAGCCAAGGGGAGGCGGGAGGGCAAGAGACCCAGTACTTC. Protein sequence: CASSQGEAGGQETQYF.

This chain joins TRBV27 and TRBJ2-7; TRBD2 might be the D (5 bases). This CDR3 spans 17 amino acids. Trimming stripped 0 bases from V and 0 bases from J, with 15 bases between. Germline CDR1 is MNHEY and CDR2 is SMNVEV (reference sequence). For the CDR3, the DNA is TGTGCCAGCAGTTTATCGATCGGGGAATACGTCTCCTACGAGCAGTACTTC. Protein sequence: CASSLSIGEYVSYEQYF.

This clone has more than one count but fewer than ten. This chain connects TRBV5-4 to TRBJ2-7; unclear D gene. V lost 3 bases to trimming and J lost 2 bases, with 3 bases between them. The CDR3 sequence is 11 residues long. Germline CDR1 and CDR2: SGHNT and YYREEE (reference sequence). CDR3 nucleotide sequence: TGTGCCAGCAGCTCGACCTACGAGCAGTACTTC. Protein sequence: CASSSTYEQYF. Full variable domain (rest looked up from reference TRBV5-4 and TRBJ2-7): ETGVTQSPTHLIKTRGQQVTLRCSSQSGHNTVSWYQQALGQGPQFIFQYYREEENGRGNFPPRFSGLQFPNYSSELNVNALELDDSALYLCASSSTYEQYFGPGTRLTVT.

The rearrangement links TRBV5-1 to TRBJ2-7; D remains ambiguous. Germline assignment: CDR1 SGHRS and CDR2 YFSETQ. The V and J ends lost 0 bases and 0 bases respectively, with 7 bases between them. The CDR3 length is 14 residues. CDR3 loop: CASSLVPDSYEQYF. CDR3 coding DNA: TGCGCCAGCAGCTTGGTCCCCGACTCCTACGAGCAGTACTTC. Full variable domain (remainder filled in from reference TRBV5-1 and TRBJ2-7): KAGVTQTPRYLIKTRGQQVTLSCSPISGHRSVSWYQQTPGQGLQFLFEYFSETQRNKGNFPGRFSGRQFSNSRSEMNVSTLELGDSALYLCASSLVPDSYEQYFGPGTRLTVT.

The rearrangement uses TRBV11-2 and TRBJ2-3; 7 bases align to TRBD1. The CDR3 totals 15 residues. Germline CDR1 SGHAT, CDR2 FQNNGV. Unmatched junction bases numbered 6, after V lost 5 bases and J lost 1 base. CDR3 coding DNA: TGTGCCAGCAGCAGACCAGGGGGAGGCACAGATACGCAGTATTTT. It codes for CASSRPGGGTDTQYF.

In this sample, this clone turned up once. The CDR3 sequence is CASSLGTGAGETQYF. CDR3 in DNA: TGTGCCAGCAGCTTAGGCACGGGAGCGGGGGAGACCCAGTACTTC. This sequence joins TRBV11-3 and TRBJ2-5; TRBD2 agrees at 7 bases. The CDR3 length is 15 residues. J was trimmed by 5 bases and V by 1 base; bases with no gene match: 7. CDR1 SGHNT and CDR2 YENEEA come from the germline V gene.

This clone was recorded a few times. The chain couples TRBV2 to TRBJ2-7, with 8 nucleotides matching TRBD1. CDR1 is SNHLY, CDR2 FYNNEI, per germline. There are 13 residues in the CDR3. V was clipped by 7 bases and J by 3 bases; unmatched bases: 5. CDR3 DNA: TGTGCCAGCAACGGGGGACAGGACTACGAGCAGTACTTC. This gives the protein CASNGGQDYEQYF.